This T cell receptor beta chain was captured by sequencing in a study of T cells after yellow fever vaccination. The germline CDR1 and CDR2 sequences are SGHTA and FQGNSA. Unmatched junction bases numbered 20, after V lost 0 bases and J lost 4 bases. This CDR3 is built from 21 residues. The study made its TCR cDNA through 5'RACE template switching. That step introduced a universal primer site along with UMIs. TCRdb independently ran MiXCR on the 5' RACE reads; one entry per CDR3 protein. Of approximately 120,000 distinct CDR3 sequences in the sample, more than 7.5% were seen once. The origin of this receptor is a man in his late teens or twenties who received the YFV17D yellow fever vaccine. The material sequenced was CD8+ T cells sorted from PBMCs, taken on the day of the yellow fever booster vaccination. The rearrangement joins TRBV7-2 to TRBJ2-3; 9 bases are shared with TRBD2. This CDR3 is CASSLAGLRLAGDPNADTQYF. The DNA of the CDR3 is TGTGCCAGCAGCTTAGCAGGGTTACGCTTAGCGGGGGACCCAAACGCAGATACGCAGTATTTT. Based on the CDR3 plus reference TRBV7-2 and TRBJ2-3, the full variable domain is GAGVSQSPSNKVTEKGKDVELRCDPISGHTALYWYRQSLGQGLEFLIYFQGNSAPDKSGLPSDRFSAERTGGSVSTLTIQRTQQEDSAVYLCASSLAGLRLAGDPNADTQYFGPGTRLTVL.